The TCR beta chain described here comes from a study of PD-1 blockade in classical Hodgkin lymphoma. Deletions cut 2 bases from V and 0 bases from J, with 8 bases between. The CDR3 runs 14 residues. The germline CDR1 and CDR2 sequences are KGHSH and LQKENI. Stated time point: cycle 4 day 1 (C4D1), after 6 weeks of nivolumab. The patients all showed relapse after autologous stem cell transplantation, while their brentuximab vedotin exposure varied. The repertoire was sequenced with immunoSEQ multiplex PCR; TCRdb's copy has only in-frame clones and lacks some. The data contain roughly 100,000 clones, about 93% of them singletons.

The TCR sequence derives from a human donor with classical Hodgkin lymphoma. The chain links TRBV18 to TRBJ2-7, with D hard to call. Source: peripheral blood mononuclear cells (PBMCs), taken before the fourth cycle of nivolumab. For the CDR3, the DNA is TGTGCCAGCTCACCAGGGGAAGGCTCCTACGAGCAGTACTTC. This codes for CASSPGEGSYEQYF. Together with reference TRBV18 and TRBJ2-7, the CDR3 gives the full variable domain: NAGVMQNPRHLVRRRGQEARLRCSPMKGHSHVYWYRQLPEEGLKFMVYLQKENIIDESGMPKERFSAEFPKEGPSILRIQQVVRGDSAAYFCASSPGEGSYEQYFGPGTRLTVT.